This T cell receptor (beta chain) stems from a study of T cell responses to AZD1222 COVID-19 vaccine. Comments on this clone: Its antigen is undetermined.

Assay used: immunoSEQ multiplex PCR; TCRdb lists only in-frame clones, some missing. The sample holds around 100,000 clones; roughly 90% are singletons and the top ten take about 1.2%. There are 14 residues in the CDR3. Germline trimming cut 4 bases from V and 3 bases from J; bases unmatched to any gene: 6. CDR1 KGHSH and CDR2 LQKENI come from the germline V gene. Study-wide results and caveats: Receipt of two AZD1222 doses was followed by a rise in Spike-specific TCR breadth and depth.

Source: peripheral blood, taken on day 0 of AZD1222 vaccination. The sequence was obtained from an adult in good health. J is TRBJ2-7 and V is TRBV18, with 7 nucleotides matching TRBD2. For the CDR3, the DNA is TGTGCCAGCTCACGGGAGCAGCGGGGCTACGAGCAGTACTTC. Translating it yields CASSREQRGYEQYF. Full variable domain (rest looked up from reference TRBV18 and TRBJ2-7): NAGVMQNPRHLVRRRGQEARLRCSPMKGHSHVYWYRQLPEEGLKFMVYLQKENIIDESGMPKERFSAEFPKEGPSILRIQQVVRGDSAAYFCASSREQRGYEQYFGPGTRLTVT.